These 22 T cell receptor beta chains originate from one sample sequenced in a study of blood T cell repertoires in COVID-19. The protocol was immunoSEQ multiplex PCR, while the TCRdb copy is restricted to in-frame clones and leaves out a portion. Found here are about 82,000 clones, under 80% of them singletons; the top ten hold about a third. Sequenced: peripheral blood. Receptor source: a man aged 55-75 years with COVID-19, enrolled during active disease.

This chain joins TRBV4-3 and TRBJ2-1; weak D call: TRBD2 (5 bases). Germline V gene lookup returns CDR1 LGHNA and CDR2 YSLEER. V lost 6 bases, J lost 7 bases, and 13 bases lay in between. This CDR3 comprises 13 residues. The CDR3 DNA reads as TGCGCCAGCAGTCGCCGGACTCGGAATGAGCAGTTCTTC. This translates into CASSRRTRNEQFF.

V and J are TRBV15 and TRBJ1-5, with 7 bases fitting TRBD1. The CDR3 consists of 15 residues. With 6 bases clipped from V and 0 bases from J, the junction kept 5 bases outside the gene matches. Germline V lookup: CDR1 LNHNV, CDR2 YYDKDF (reference sequence). The CDR3 is CATRGTEYSNQPQHF. The DNA of the CDR3 is TGTGCCACCAGAGGGACAGAGTATAGCAATCAGCCCCAGCATTTT.

The gene calls are TRBV27 and TRBJ2-4; 11 bases map to TRBD2. V was clipped by 5 bases and J by 2 bases; unmatched bases: 11. Germline values: CDR1 MNHEY, CDR2 SMNVEV (reference sequence). There are 18 residues in the CDR3. The DNA of the CDR3 is TGTGCCAGCAGTCCCACATTACTAGCGGGAGCGACCAAAAACATTCAGTACTTC. The encoded protein is CASSPTLLAGATKNIQYF.

This chain connects TRBV7-2 to TRBJ2-2; the match to TRBD2 covers 11 bases. CDR1 SGHTA and CDR2 FQGNSA come from the germline V gene. CDR3 size: 16 residues. V trimming: 5 bases; J trimming: 6 bases; junction bases outside the gene matches: 8. The CDR3 reads CASSARTSGFSGELFF. As DNA, the CDR3 is TGTGCCAGCAGCGCCAGGACTAGCGGGTTTTCCGGGGAGCTGTTTTTT.

The chain has TRBV18 and TRBJ1-2; TRBD1 agrees at 9 bases. The CDR3 is 14 residues long. V lost 2 bases, J lost 6 bases, and 4 bases stayed unmatched. Looked up from germline, CDR1 is KGHSH and CDR2 is LQKENI. In DNA, the CDR3 is TGTGCCAGCTCACCAACAGGGGGCAAGGATGGCTACACCTTC. This encodes CASSPTGGKDGYTF.

The chain couples TRBV6-1 to TRBJ2-7; 9 bases are shared with TRBD1. Germline lookup yields CDR1 MNHNS and CDR2 SASEGT. The CDR3 has 15 amino acids. V trimming: 2 bases; J trimming: 7 bases; junction bases outside the gene matches: 9. CDR3: CASSERRDRVYEQYF. Here the CDR3 DNA reads TGTGCCAGCAGTGAACGAAGGGACAGGGTTTATGAGCAGTACTTC.

The V and J genes are TRBV6-6 and TRBJ1-5; D gene uncertain. The CDR3 is 15 residues long. V gave up 0 bases and J gave up 2 bases, with 8 bases separating them. Germline V gene sequence: CDR1 MNHNY, CDR2 SVGAGI (reference sequence). Here the CDR3 DNA reads TGTGCCAGCAGTTACTCCGGCGCGGGCAATCAGCCCCAGCATTTT. It yields the protein CASSYSGAGNQPQHF.

The chain's CDR3 is CASSATFDISGANVLTF. DNA for the CDR3: TGTGCCAGCAGCGCGACCTTTGACATCTCTGGGGCCAACGTCCTGACTTTC. This sequence joins TRBV9 and TRBJ2-6; no clear D. This CDR3 has 17 residues. V lost 3 bases to trimming and J lost 0 bases, with 13 bases between them. Germline lookup yields CDR1 SGDLS and CDR2 YYNGEE.

About this clone itself: Relative to the germline gene, one junction end is altered; a read error may explain this. The chain uses TRBV5-1 and TRBJ1-3, with D unresolved. This CDR3 comprises 13 residues. CDR1 SGHRS and CDR2 YFSETQ come from the germline V gene. The DNA of the CDR3 is TGCGCCAGCAGCTTGATCCCAGGCAACAGAATCAATTTT. Translation: CASSLIPGNRINF.

This clone was detected only a few times. The chain couples TRBV9 to TRBJ1-3; D ambiguous. The CDR3 sequence is 13 residues long. The germline V gene encodes CDR1 SGDLS and CDR2 YYNGEE. Trimming took 0 bases from V and 8 from J, leaving 9 bases between them. CDR3: CASSVESGDTIYF. The CDR3 DNA reads as TGTGCCAGCAGCGTAGAGAGCGGGGACACCATATATTTT.

The V and J genes are TRBV12-3 or TRBV12-4 and TRBJ1-2; D not certain. With 5 bases removed from V and 3 bases from J, the gap between germline ends came to 7 bases. This CDR3 spans 12 amino acids. CDR3 residues: CASSLRDYGYTF. DNA of the CDR3: TGTGCCAGCAGTCTTCGGGACTATGGCTACACCTTC.

The chain carries TRBV5-1 and TRBJ2-1; 7 bases agree with TRBD1. The J segment lost 4 bases and the V segment lost 4 bases, leaving 20 bases of the junction unmatched. The CDR3 length is 19 residues. In germline, CDR1 is SGHRS, CDR2 YFSETQ. CDR3 region: CASSGDRALPFVYYNEQFF. The CDR3 DNA follows: TGCGCCAGCAGCGGCGACAGGGCCCTGCCTTTTGTATATTACAATGAGCAGTTCTTC. The full variable domain, its missing parts supplied by reference TRBV5-1 and TRBJ2-1, is KAGVTQTPRYLIKTRGQQVTLSCSPISGHRSVSWYQQTPGQGLQFLFEYFSETQRNKGNFPGRFSGRQFSNSRSEMNVSTLELGDSALYLCASSGDRALPFVYYNEQFFGPGTRLTVL.

V is TRBV18 and J is TRBJ2-2; 12 nucleotides align to TRBD2. Germline loops: CDR1 KGHSH, CDR2 LQKENI. The CDR3 extends over 18 amino acids. J lost 2 bases, V lost 3 bases, and 7 bases had no gene match. CDR3 sequence (DNA): TGTGCCAGCTCACCTCCAACTAGCGGGGGGCCTAACACCGGGGAGCTGTTTTTT. Protein product: CASSPPTSGGPNTGELFF.

The rearrangement joins TRBV7-2 to TRBJ2-7; TRBD2 matches 11 bases. The CDR3 has 18 residues. Germline V CDR1 and CDR2: SGHTA, FQGNSA. Trimming cost V 0 bases and J 4 bases; bases outside gene matches: 11. This chain's CDR3 is CASSLALTSGTAAYEQYF. The CDR3 DNA follows: TGTGCCAGCAGCTTAGCTCTGACTAGCGGGACCGCCGCGTACGAGCAGTACTTC. Supplemented by reference TRBV7-2 and TRBJ2-7, the full variable domain reads GAGVSQSPSNKVTEKGKDVELRCDPISGHTALYWYRQSLGQGLEFLIYFQGNSAPDKSGLPSDRFSAERTGGSVSTLTIQRTQQEDSAVYLCASSLALTSGTAAYEQYFGPGTRLTVT.

This clone was seen a few times. V and J are TRBV30 and TRBJ1-2; 8 bases match TRBD1. The CDR3 extends over 11 amino acids. Per the germline V gene, CDR1 is GTSNPN and CDR2 is SVGIG (reference sequence). The CDR3 here is CGPWTGCGYTF. The CDR3 DNA sequence: TGTGGCCCGTGGACAGGGTGCGGCTACACCTTC.

This clone was recorded only once. The rearrangement links TRBV9 to TRBJ2-2; D is unresolved. Deletions cut 0 bases from V and 1 base from J, with 7 bases between. Germline CDR1 reads SGDLS; CDR2 reads YYNGEE. There are 15 residues in the CDR3. CDR3: CASSVGVLNTGELFF. Written as DNA, the CDR3 is TGTGCCAGCAGCGTAGGTGTCTTGAACACCGGGGAGCTGTTTTTT.

This clone was seen just once. The V and J genes are TRBV5-1 and TRBJ2-2; a possible D gene is TRBD1 (6 bases). CDR1 and CDR2 (germline): SGHRS, YFSETQ. V dropped 0 bases and J dropped 5 bases, with 17 bases sitting between them. The CDR3 length is 17 residues. CDR3 sequence: CASSLEAVQRGTGELFF. The CDR3 coding sequence is TGCGCCAGCAGCTTGGAAGCGGTTCAAAGGGGGACCGGGGAGCTGTTTTTT.

This sequence joins TRBV19 and TRBJ2-1; 7 positions match TRBD2. The CDR3 runs to 15 residues. With V trimmed by 5 bases and J by 2 bases, 6 bases remained unmatched. The germline V gene encodes CDR1 LNHDA and CDR2 SQIVND (reference sequence). The CDR3 DNA is TGTGCCAGTAGTCCATACGGGACTACCTACAATGAGCAGTTCTTC. Translating it yields CASSPYGTTYNEQFF.

The chain combines TRBV29-1 with TRBJ2-2; TRBD2 aligns across 7 bases. The junction had 1 base not matched to a gene; V was cut back by 0 bases and J by 6 bases. The CDR3 spans 13 residues. Germline V gene lookup returns CDR1 SQVTM and CDR2 ANQGSEA. The CDR3 spells CSVEEGGAGELFF. In nucleotides, the CDR3 is TGCAGCGTTGAAGAGGGAGGGGCCGGGGAGCTGTTTTTT.

This clone has a handful of counts. The chain is built from TRBV27 and TRBJ2-7, with TRBD2 matching over 8 bases. The ends lost 4 bases at V and 3 bases at J; junction bases unmatched: 11. Looked up from germline, CDR1 is MNHEY and CDR2 is SMNVEV (reference sequence). The CDR3 has 16 residues. CDR3 nucleotide sequence: TGTGCCAGCAGTTCCCTCTCCGGGGGGGGACACTACGAGCAGTACTTC. Translation gives CASSSLSGGGHYEQYF.

The genes are TRBV6-5 and TRBJ1-2, with 8 bases fitting TRBD1. The CDR3 has 15 amino acids. Germline lookup yields CDR1 MNHEY and CDR2 SVGAGI. The V and J ends lost 2 bases and 6 bases, in that order; junction bases with no gene match: 8. The CDR3 coding sequence is TGTGCCAGCAGTTACACTAAGGACAGGGTTCATGGCTACACCTTC. Translating it yields CASSYTKDRVHGYTF.

The CDR3 loop is CASSQRGRGELFF. The CDR3 bases are TGTGCCAGCAGCCAGCGGGGACGCGGGGAGCTGTTTTTT. This rearrangement joins TRBV3-1 (or the pseudogene TRBV3-2) to TRBJ2-2; maybe TRBD2 (6 bases). This CDR3 is 13 amino acids long. Per germline, CDR1 LGHDT and CDR2 YNNKEL (reference sequence). V was shortened by 3 bases and J by 7 bases, with 9 bases between the two germline ends.